Shown below are 30 T cell receptor beta chains from a single sample sequenced in a study of blood T cell repertoires in COVID-19. Only in-frame clones appear in the TCRdb table, and some are missing; sequencing was by immunoSEQ multiplex PCR. In the table there are tens of thousands of clones, about nine tenths of which are singletons. Specimen: peripheral blood. These receptors all come from a woman of 80 years or more with COVID-19, enrolled during active disease.

The chain combines TRBV19 with TRBJ2-7, with 11 bases fitting TRBD1. This CDR3 spans 14 amino acids. Germline trimming cut 5 bases from V and 3 bases from J; bases unmatched to any gene: 3. Germline CDR1 is LNHDA and CDR2 is SQIVND (reference sequence). CDR3 region: CASSGGTGGYEQYF. As DNA, the CDR3 is TGTGCCAGTAGTGGGGGGACAGGGGGCTACGAGCAGTACTTC.

The J gene is TRBJ1-1, the V gene TRBV30; TRBD1 agrees at 7 bases. CDR1 GTSNPN and CDR2 SVGIG come from the germline V gene (reference sequence). Losses at the gene ends were 4 bases for V and 3 bases for J; bases not matched to a gene: 8. The CDR3 runs to 14 residues. CDR3 coding DNA: TGTGCCTGGAATGAGGGGGCTTACGACACTGAAGCTTTCTTT. Translated: CAWNEGAYDTEAFF. Full variable domain (remainder filled in from reference TRBV30 and TRBJ1-1): SQTIHQWPATLVQPVGSPLSLECTVEGTSNPNLYWYRQAAGRGLQLLFYSVGIGQISSEVPQNLSASRPQDRQFILSSKKLLLSDSGFYLCAWNEGAYDTEAFFGQGTRLTVV.

V usage is TRBV4-1 and J usage is TRBJ2-5; D is uncertain. The CDR3 totals 14 residues. Trimming cost V 4 bases and J 4 bases, with 13 bases left between them. The germline V gene has CDR1 MGHRA and CDR2 YSYEKL. The CDR3 sequence: CASSPGVFRETQYF. The CDR3 region has the DNA TGCGCCAGCAGCCCCGGAGTCTTCCGAGAGACCCAGTACTTC.

This clone appeared once. The rearrangement links TRBV2 to TRBJ1-2; D is uncertain. The V end was cut by 4 bases, the J end by 2 bases, with 11 bases between. This CDR3 is built from 14 residues. CDR1 is SNHLY and CDR2 is FYNNEI in the germline V gene. The CDR3 is CASSGGNGNYGYTF. In DNA form, the CDR3 reads TGTGCCAGCAGTGGAGGAAACGGAAACTATGGCTACACCTTC.

This clone was picked up a small number of times. The rearrangement joins TRBV5-6 to TRBJ1-2; 7 bases map to TRBD1. V lost 5 bases and J lost 2; bases outside the gene matches: 18. The CDR3 loop spans 18 amino acids. Germline lookup yields CDR1 SGHDT and CDR2 YYEEEE. The CDR3 spells CASSRQGDGALLNYGYTF. The CDR3 bases are TGTGCCAGCAGTAGACAGGGCGACGGGGCCCTCCTAAACTATGGCTACACCTTC.

The chain recombines TRBV10-2 with TRBJ2-5, with 7 nucleotides matching TRBD1. There are 16 residues in the CDR3. The V segment lost 2 bases and the J segment 3 bases; nucleotides outside the gene matches: 9. Germline assignment: CDR1 WSHSY and CDR2 SAAADI. The DNA for the CDR3 is TGCGCCAGCAGTGAGGAGATCGGGACAGTGAAAGAGACCCAGTACTTC. Its protein is CASSEEIGTVKETQYF.

The CDR3 protein is CASSLGNTNEKLFF. In nucleotides, the CDR3 is TGCGCCAGCAGCCTCGGGAACACTAATGAAAAACTGTTTTTT. The chain recombines TRBV5-1 with TRBJ1-4; D is uncertain. V dropped 4 bases and J dropped 2 bases, with 9 bases sitting between them. The CDR3 runs 14 residues. Germline assignment: CDR1 SGHRS and CDR2 YFSETQ.

V and J are TRBV27 and TRBJ1-1, with a weak D call TRBD1 (6 bases). Between the trimmed V and J ends, which lost 3 bases and 1 base, there was a span of 12 bases. CDR3 length: 15 amino acids. CDR1 and CDR2 (germline): MNHEY, SMNVEV (reference sequence). CDR3 residues: CASSFLGTQNTEAFF. As DNA, the CDR3 is TGTGCCAGCAGTTTTTTAGGGACACAGAACACTGAAGCTTTCTTT.

This clone has just a few counts. The chain uses TRBV6-2 or TRBV6-3 and TRBJ1-1; the D gene is possibly TRBD1 (5 bases). The CDR3 spans 14 residues. Trimming removed 2 bases from V and 3 bases from J, with 10 bases in between. The germline gives CDR1 MNHEY, CDR2 SVGEGT. As DNA, the CDR3 is TGTGCCAGCAGTTACAGGGGATTGGACACTGAAGCTTTCTTT. This encodes CASSYRGLDTEAFF.

The chain combines TRBV18 with TRBJ1-5; a weak D match, TRBD1 (5 bases). CDR3 size: 14 residues. Per the germline V gene, CDR1 is KGHSH and CDR2 is LQKENI. V shed 6 bases and J shed 4 bases, with 13 bases lying between them. The CDR3 sequence is CASSSRVANQPQHF. The CDR3 DNA reads TGTGCCAGCTCTTCCAGGGTGGCAAATCAGCCCCAGCATTTT.

The chain links TRBV3-1 (or the pseudogene TRBV3-2) to TRBJ1-1; possibly TRBD1 for D (5 bases). Germline V gives CDR1 LGHDT, CDR2 YNNKEL (reference sequence). Between the trimmed V and J ends, which lost 5 bases and 0 bases, there was a span of 10 bases. This CDR3 is 14 amino acids long. The CDR3 spells CASSTRQMNTEAFF. CDR3 coding DNA: TGTGCCAGCAGCACTCGACAGATGAACACTGAAGCTTTCTTT.

This chain uses TRBV18 with TRBJ1-1, with D perhaps TRBD1 (5 bases). The CDR3 loop spans 12 amino acids. V was cut by 6 bases and J by 7 bases, with 12 bases left in between. The V gene's germline CDR1 is KGHSH and CDR2 LQKENI. In nucleotides, the CDR3 is TGTGCCAGCTCTCGTGGGGCATTTGAAGCTTTCTTT. It is translated as CASSRGAFEAFF.

The chain carries TRBV27 and TRBJ2-2; TRBD1 might be the D (5 bases). V lost 7 bases to trimming and J lost 0 bases, with 12 bases between them. Germline V CDR1 and CDR2: MNHEY, SMNVEV (reference sequence). The CDR3 has 15 residues. CDR3 loop: CASKEQVTNTGELFF. The CDR3 DNA follows: TGTGCCAGCAAGGAACAGGTGACGAACACCGGGGAGCTGTTTTTT.

The chain employs TRBV5-5 and TRBJ2-7, with 7 bases aligning to TRBD1. There are 13 residues in the CDR3. The V and J ends lost 5 bases and 3 bases, in that order; junction bases with no gene match: 5. CDR1 SGHKS and CDR2 YYEKEE come from the germline V gene (reference sequence). The CDR3 loop is CASSRDRYYEQYF. The CDR3 bases are TGTGCCAGCAGTCGGGACAGATACTACGAGCAGTACTTC.

The chain has TRBV6-5 and TRBJ2-7, with 11 positions matching TRBD2. Germline CDR1 reads MNHEY; CDR2 reads SVGAGI. This CDR3 has 14 amino acids. The trim removed 6 bases at V and 5 bases at J, leaving 6 bases unmatched. In DNA, the CDR3 is TGTGCCAGCAGCGGGACTAGCGGCTGGAACGAGCAGTACTTC. This translates into CASSGTSGWNEQYF.

This clone was picked up a small number of times. The same CDR3 arises from other DNA sequences in this sample as well. This chain uses TRBV30 with TRBJ1-5, with a possible D match to TRBD1 (6 bases). Germline values: CDR1 GTSNPN, CDR2 SVGIG (reference sequence). V lost 0 bases to trimming and J lost 4 bases, with 7 bases between them. CDR3 length: 13 residues. DNA of the CDR3: TGTGCCTGGAGTGTACAGGGAAATCAGCCCCAGCATTTT. Translation gives CAWSVQGNQPQHF.

The chain couples TRBV7-2 to TRBJ2-1; D perhaps matches TRBD2 (5 bases). V was cut by 1 base and J by 2 bases, with 12 bases left in between. The CDR3 spans 16 residues. The germline V gene encodes CDR1 SGHTA and CDR2 FQGNSA. CDR3 residues: CASSLVGSTTYNEQFF. CDR3 sequence (DNA): TGTGCCAGCAGCTTAGTTGGGAGCACCACCTACAATGAGCAGTTCTTC.

The rearrangement joins TRBV6-1 to TRBJ2-7; D remains ambiguous. Germline lookup yields CDR1 MNHNS and CDR2 SASEGT. Trimming pared 1 base from V and 3 bases from J, leaving 10 bases between. The CDR3 runs to 14 residues. CDR3 protein: CASSEVEESYEQYF. The DNA for the CDR3 is TGTGCCAGCAGTGAAGTAGAGGAAAGCTACGAGCAGTACTTC.

The rearrangement joins TRBV15 to TRBJ1-6, with no clear D. This CDR3 is built from 15 residues. The germline V gene has CDR1 LNHNV and CDR2 YYDKDF (reference sequence). Trimming removed 0 bases from V and 7 bases from J, with 10 bases in between. CDR3 residues: CATSRDSRINSPLHF. DNA for the CDR3: TGTGCCACCAGCAGAGATTCTAGGATCAATTCACCCCTCCACTTT.

The chain joins TRBV29-1 to TRBJ1-1; TRBD1 aligns across 8 bases. Trimming removed 7 bases from V and 0 bases from J; junction bases left unmatched: 7. The germline V gene has CDR1 SQVTM and CDR2 ANQGSEA. The CDR3 has 14 amino acids. The CDR3 bases are TGCAGCGCGCGGACAGGGCGGGTGAACACTGAAGCTTTCTTT. This codes for CSARTGRVNTEAFF.

The chain links TRBV2 to TRBJ2-5; no firm D call. The CDR3 extends over 12 amino acids. Germline V gene lookup returns CDR1 SNHLY and CDR2 FYNNEI. The germline V and J ends were trimmed by 4 bases and 7 bases, with 10 bases remaining between them. As DNA, the CDR3 is TGTGCCAGCAGTGGAACAGTGATGACCCAGTACTTC. This codes for CASSGTVMTQYF.

The chain is built from TRBV20-1 and TRBJ1-2; D is possibly TRBD1 (6 bases). The CDR3 is made up of 14 amino acids. The germline V gene has CDR1 DFQATT and CDR2 SNEGSKA (reference sequence). Trimming took 3 bases from V and 1 from J, leaving 12 bases between them. The chain's CDR3 is CSASRDTNNYGYTF. The CDR3 nucleotides are TGCAGTGCTAGTAGGGACACGAATAACTATGGCTACACCTTC.

J is TRBJ1-1 and V is TRBV11-2; no clear D. Deletions cut 5 bases from V and 0 bases from J, with 7 bases between. The CDR3 is made up of 13 amino acids. Germline values: CDR1 SGHAT, CDR2 FQNNGV. The CDR3 reads CASSHEVNTEAFF. The CDR3 region has the DNA TGTGCCAGCAGCCACGAGGTGAACACTGAAGCTTTCTTT.

The rearrangement joins TRBV4-2 to TRBJ2-1; 8 bases align to TRBD2. The CDR3 is made up of 15 amino acids. Germline loops: CDR1 LGHNA, CDR2 YNFKEQ. With 2 bases clipped from V and 3 bases from J, the junction kept 3 bases outside the gene matches. CDR3 sequence (DNA): TGTGCCAGCAGCCAACCAGCGGGGGACTACAATGAGCAGTTCTTC. It codes for CASSQPAGDYNEQFF.

The chain joins TRBV15 to TRBJ1-5; D gene unclear. Germline loops: CDR1 LNHNV, CDR2 YYDKDF (reference sequence). Trimming removed 0 bases from V and 3 bases from J, with 15 bases in between. This CDR3 has 17 residues. In DNA form, the CDR3 reads TGTGCCACCAGCAGAGACGGAACGCGGTTACTCAATCAGCCCCAGCATTTT. Translated, it gives CATSRDGTRLLNQPQHF.

The genes are TRBV5-1 and TRBJ1-1; D uncertain. The germline V gene encodes CDR1 SGHRS and CDR2 YFSETQ. This CDR3 is built from 13 residues. V was clipped by 3 bases and J by 1 base, with 7 bases between them. The CDR3 protein is CASSWTKNTEAFF. As DNA, the CDR3 is TGCGCCAGCAGCTGGACTAAGAACACTGAAGCTTTCTTT.

This clone was seen just once. This chain joins TRBV12-3 or TRBV12-4 and TRBJ1-1; 9 nucleotides match TRBD1. This CDR3 comprises 13 residues. V trimming: 5 bases; J trimming: 4 bases; junction bases outside the gene matches: 2. In DNA, the CDR3 is TGTGCCAGCAGTCCACAGGGGGCCACTGAAGCTTTCTTT. It translates to CASSPQGATEAFF.

The chain combines TRBV14 with TRBJ2-2, with a possible D match to TRBD2 (6 bases). Between the trimmed V and J ends, which lost 4 bases and 5 bases, there was a span of 14 bases. CDR1 and CDR2 from the germline V gene are SGHDN and FVKESK. The CDR3 is 15 residues long. Here the CDR3 DNA reads TGTGCCAGCAGCCGACTATCCGGGGGAACCGGGGAGCTGTTTTTT. Its translation: CASSRLSGGTGELFF.

CDR3 in amino acids: CASSPPGQWNEKLFF. CDR3 coding DNA: TGTGCCAGCTCACCACCGGGACAGTGGAATGAAAAACTGTTTTTT. This chain uses TRBV18 with TRBJ1-4; TRBD1 agrees at 7 bases. Trimming took 0 bases from V and 5 from J; bases not matched to a gene: 3. This CDR3 is built from 15 residues. Germline V gene lookup returns CDR1 KGHSH and CDR2 LQKENI.

The chain carries TRBV14 and TRBJ1-2, with 7 bases that match TRBD1. Germline V gives CDR1 SGHDN, CDR2 FVKESK. The V gene end was trimmed by 4 bases and the J gene end by 7 bases; junction bases not matched to a gene: 6. This CDR3 is built from 13 residues. CDR3: CASSPLDRIGYTF. Written as DNA, the CDR3 is TGTGCCAGCAGCCCCCTGGACAGGATTGGCTACACCTTC.